Following are 9 T cell receptor beta chains from one sample sequenced in a study of cytomegalovirus exposure and HLA in healthy donors. This table comes from immunoSEQ multiplex PCR, and its TCRdb copy is limited to in-frame clones, with some not included. The sample holds 100,000 to 150,000 clones; 89% are singletons and the top ten take 1% to 1.4%. The source material was PBMCs. These receptors were obtained from a woman under 30 in good health and CMV-seronegative.

J is TRBJ2-1 and V is TRBV28; 12 bases agree with TRBD2. The CDR3 has 16 amino acids. Germline CDR1 reads MDHEN; CDR2 reads SYDVKM. The ends lost 3 bases at V and 7 bases at J; junction bases unmatched: 7. Here the CDR3 reads CASSFSPSGRVNEQFF. The CDR3 DNA follows: TGTGCCAGCAGTTTTAGTCCTAGCGGGAGGGTTAATGAGCAGTTCTTC.

The CDR3 is CAWSGQPNGYTF. The CDR3 bases are TGTGCCTGGAGCGGACAGCCTAATGGCTACACCTTC. The chain combines TRBV30 with TRBJ1-2; possible D gene TRBD1, 6 bases. The germline V and J ends were trimmed by 3 bases and 6 bases, with 11 bases remaining between them. CDR1 GTSNPN and CDR2 SVGIG come from the germline V gene (reference sequence). There are 12 residues in the CDR3. The whole variable domain, remainder taken from reference TRBV30 and TRBJ1-2, is SQTIHQWPATLVQPVGSPLSLECTVEGTSNPNLYWYRQAAGRGLQLLFYSVGIGQISSEVPQNLSASRPQDRQFILSSKKLLLSDSGFYLCAWSGQPNGYTFGSGTRLTVV.

The J gene is TRBJ2-1, the V gene TRBV18; 9 nucleotides agree with TRBD2. This CDR3 region has 15 residues. CDR1 is KGHSH, CDR2 LQKENI, per germline. After removal of 6 bases from V and 2 bases from J, the junction contained 5 bases not matched to a gene. DNA for the CDR3: TGTGCCAGCTCTTCTAGCGGGGACACCTACAATGAGCAGTTCTTC. This codes for CASSSSGDTYNEQFF.

J is TRBJ2-3 and V is TRBV25-1; perhaps TRBD1 as D (5 bases). Germline CDR1 MGHDK, CDR2 SYGVNS. V gave up 3 bases and J gave up 6 bases, with 7 bases separating them. The CDR3 loop spans 12 amino acids. CDR3 protein: CASSEPGDTQYF. The CDR3, as DNA: TGTGCCAGCAGTGAGCCAGGGGATACGCAGTATTTT.

V usage is TRBV28 and J usage is TRBJ1-5; D unresolved. The CDR3 is 14 residues long. V was cut by 6 bases and J by 3 bases, with 12 bases left in between. Germline CDR1 and CDR2: MDHEN and SYDVKM. The CDR3: CASRRQASNQPQHF. CDR3 DNA: TGTGCCAGCAGACGACAAGCCTCCAATCAGCCCCAGCATTTT.

The CDR3 coding sequence is TGTGCCAGCAGCTCATTAGCGGGAGCGGACAATGAGCAGTTCTTC. It codes for CASSSLAGADNEQFF. V usage is TRBV11-2 and J usage is TRBJ2-1, with 9 bases lining up with TRBD2. This CDR3 has 15 residues. The trim removed 4 bases at V and 5 bases at J, leaving 6 bases unmatched. CDR1 and CDR2 from the germline V gene are SGHAT and FQNNGV.

The chain links TRBV4-3 to TRBJ2-7; 9 nucleotides line up with TRBD2. The CDR3 is 15 amino acids. Germline CDR1 LGHNA, CDR2 YSLEER. The junction had 4 bases not matched to a gene; V was cut back by 0 bases and J by 4 bases. CDR3 loop: CASSQEISGRYEQYF. In DNA, the CDR3 is TGCGCCAGCAGCCAAGAGATTAGCGGGAGATACGAGCAGTACTTC.

The gene calls are TRBV10-3 and TRBJ2-7, with D unclear. Germline CDR1 reads ENHRY; CDR2 reads SYGVKD. Trimming removed 10 bases from V and 2 bases from J, with 9 bases in between. This CDR3 region has 11 residues. This chain's CDR3 is CATSFTYEQYF. The DNA for the CDR3 is TGTGCCACTAGTTTCACCTACGAGCAGTACTTC.

The chain combines TRBV25-1 with TRBJ1-2; possibly TRBD1 for D (6 bases). The germline CDR1 and CDR2 sequences are MGHDK and SYGVNS. Trimming took 1 base from V and 6 from J, leaving 18 bases between them. The CDR3 consists of 16 residues. In DNA form, the CDR3 reads TGTGCCAGCAGTGAATCTTGGGGGCGCGCCTCGGATGGCTACACCTTC. Protein sequence: CASSESWGRASDGYTF.